The present T cell receptor beta chain was sequenced within a study of cytomegalovirus exposure and HLA in healthy donors. Whole-study results and caveats: Investigators reported about 160 TCR beta chains as tied to cytomegalovirus. Three CMV-associated chains proved CMV antigen-specific in vitro. Most TCR sequences showed up rarely, but some public TCRs showed up in many donors.

TCRdb's table, derived via immunoSEQ multiplex PCR, lists solely in-frame clones and lacks some. The sample holds a few hundred thousand clones, 86% seen once. This CDR3 has 15 residues. Germline V CDR1 and CDR2: MNHEY, SVGAGI. The donors were members of the validation cohort, which comprised roughly 120 subjects and was separate from the first cohort of roughly 700 subjects. As to this clone: The antigen remains undetermined. Compared with germline, one end of the junction differs, possibly owing to a read error.

This chain uses TRBV6-5 with TRBJ1-2, with TRBD1 identical over 11 bases. The sample taken for sequencing was PBMCs. The sequence was obtained from a woman under 30 in good health and CMV-seronegative. CDR3 region: CASSYSWDRGYGYTF. The CDR3 DNA reads TGTGCCAGCAGCTACTCATGGGACAGGGGGTATGGCTACACCTTC.